One sample yielded the 29 T cell receptor beta chains listed below, sequenced in a study of shared clonotypes between healthy human individuals. The table came from immunoSEQ multiplex PCR; TCRdb's copy has only in-frame clones and leaves some out. The data show around 200,000 clones, around 63% seen once. Sequenced input: memory CD4+ T cells sorted from blood. Subset in this sample: CD45RA-negative fraction. The receptors were gathered from a man aged 25 to 40 in good health.

The chain couples TRBV19 to TRBJ2-1; 9 nucleotides align to TRBD2. Unmatched junction bases numbered 10, after V lost 3 bases and J lost 7 bases. The CDR3 loop spans 16 amino acids. Germline V CDR1 and CDR2: LNHDA, SQIVND (reference sequence). The CDR3 coding sequence is TGTGCCAGTAGTATCAATCGCGGGAGGGCGACAAATGAGCAGTTCTTC. Its protein is CASSINRGRATNEQFF.

V usage is TRBV5-1 and J usage is TRBJ2-7; 9 bases map to TRBD1. The V gene end was trimmed by 4 bases and the J gene end by 1 base; junction bases not matched to a gene: 0. CDR3 length: 13 amino acids. Germline V gene lookup returns CDR1 SGHRS and CDR2 YFSETQ. CDR3 nucleotide sequence: TGCGCCAGCAGCGGACAGGGGTCCTACGAGCAGTACTTC. Protein sequence: CASSGQGSYEQYF. Supplemented by reference TRBV5-1 and TRBJ2-7, the full variable domain reads KAGVTQTPRYLIKTRGQQVTLSCSPISGHRSVSWYQQTPGQGLQFLFEYFSETQRNKGNFPGRFSGRQFSNSRSEMNVSTLELGDSALYLCASSGQGSYEQYFGPGTRLTVT.

By its share, this clone is medium-sized (0.01 to 0.1%). Other DNA sequences within the sample encode an identical CDR3. V gene TRBV5-1 combines with J gene TRBJ2-1, with 7 positions matching TRBD2. The CDR3 covers 13 residues. Trimming took 3 bases from V and 6 from J; bases not matched to a gene: 3. In germline, CDR1 is SGHRS, CDR2 YFSETQ. Here the CDR3 DNA reads TGCGCCAGCAGCTCGCCGGGGGGCAATGAGCAGTTCTTC. Its protein is CASSSPGGNEQFF.

The rearrangement uses TRBV5-6 and TRBJ2-3, with D possibly matching TRBD2 (5 bases). The CDR3 sequence is 17 residues long. Trimming cost V 0 bases and J 0 bases, with 14 bases left between them. Germline loops: CDR1 SGHDT, CDR2 YYEEEE. CDR3 sequence: CASSLEIASLSTDTQYF. CDR3 bases: TGTGCCAGCAGCTTGGAGATAGCGAGTTTGAGCACAGATACGCAGTATTTT.

This clone was counted once. V usage is TRBV15 and J usage is TRBJ2-3; possible D gene TRBD2, 5 bases. V lost 5 bases and J 8 bases, leaving 11 bases between the germline ends. This CDR3 spans 12 amino acids. CDR1 and CDR2 (germline): LNHNV, YYDKDF (reference sequence). The CDR3 bases are TGTGCCACCAGCCAGAAACGGGGTACGCAGTATTTT. Translated, it gives CATSQKRGTQYF. The full variable domain, with the rest looked up from reference TRBV15 and TRBJ2-3, is DAMVIQNPRYQVTQFGKPVTLSCSQTLNHNVMYWYQQKSSQAPKLLFHYYDKDFNNEADTPDNFQSRRPNTSFCFLDIRSPGLGDTAMYLCATSQKRGTQYFGPGTRLTVL.

V usage is TRBV6-6 and J usage is TRBJ1-1, with D uncertain. Trimming shortened V by 0 bases and J by 2 bases, and 10 bases separated the two germline ends. The CDR3 runs 15 residues. The germline V gene has CDR1 MNHNY and CDR2 SVGAGI (reference sequence). Here the CDR3 reads CASSYSARKNTEAFF. CDR3 coding DNA: TGTGCCAGCAGTTACTCGGCCAGGAAAAACACTGAAGCTTTCTTT.

This sequence joins TRBV15 and TRBJ1-5; 9 bases align to TRBD1. The V gene end was trimmed by 10 bases and the J gene end by 7 bases; junction bases not matched to a gene: 11. Germline CDR1 and CDR2: LNHNV and YYDKDF (reference sequence). This CDR3 is 14 amino acids long. Here the CDR3 reads CASSGTGNWQPQHF. In DNA, the CDR3 is TGTGCCAGTTCCGGGACAGGGAATTGGCAGCCCCAGCATTTT.

This sequence joins TRBV19 and TRBJ2-7, with TRBD1 as a possible D gene (6 bases). CDR3 length: 13 amino acids. In germline, CDR1 is LNHDA, CDR2 SQIVND (reference sequence). V was pared by 3 bases and J by 7 bases, with 13 bases between. DNA of the CDR3: TGTGCCAGTAGTATTTCGACAGGTTTGGAGCAGTACTTC. Residues: CASSISTGLEQYF.

The chain couples TRBV30 to TRBJ2-2; 8 bases are a match to TRBD2. Trimming removed 5 bases from V and 6 bases from J; junction bases left unmatched: 11. Germline V CDR1 and CDR2: GTSNPN, SVGIG (reference sequence). The CDR3 contains 15 residues. In DNA form, the CDR3 reads TGTGCCTGGGGAGCGGGAGTATCGGGAGCCGGGGAGCTGTTTTTT. Its translation: CAWGAGVSGAGELFF.

The chain carries TRBV9 and TRBJ2-2; D tentatively reads TRBD1 or TRBD2 (6 bases each). V lost 0 bases, J lost 3 bases, and 18 bases lay in between. The CDR3 sequence is 18 residues long. The V gene's germline CDR1 is SGDLS and CDR2 YYNGEE. The DNA of the CDR3 is TGTGCCAGCAGCGTAGTGGGGGGCGGAGGAGGACACACCGGGGAGCTGTTTTTT. This codes for CASSVVGGGGGHTGELFF.

This clone was seen repeatedly, ten times or more. V is TRBV5-4 and J is TRBJ2-2, with 9 nucleotides matching TRBD1. V lost 1 base, J lost 4 bases, and 8 bases stayed unmatched. The CDR3 sequence is 17 residues long. Germline V gene sequence: CDR1 SGHNT, CDR2 YYREEE (reference sequence). DNA of the CDR3: TGTGCCAGCAGCTTGCTGACAGGGGGAGAAGGCACCGGGGAGCTGTTTTTT. Translating it yields CASSLLTGGEGTGELFF.

The rearrangement uses TRBV30 and TRBJ1-3; no clear D gene. This CDR3 has 13 residues. Germline values: CDR1 GTSNPN, CDR2 SVGIG (reference sequence). V shed 7 bases and J shed 2 bases, with 12 bases lying between them. DNA of the CDR3: TGTGCCTCTCAATCGGCAGCTGGAAACACCATATATTTT. Translating gives CASQSAAGNTIYF.

V is TRBV4-1 and J is TRBJ2-7, with a tentative D call TRBD1 (5 bases). Germline CDR1 MGHRA, CDR2 YSYEKL. Trimming shortened V by 0 bases and J by 4 bases, and 16 bases separated the two germline ends. This CDR3 region has 16 residues. This chain's CDR3 is CASSQELGALNYEQYF. In nucleotides, the CDR3 is TGCGCCAGCAGCCAAGAATTAGGGGCGCTTAATTACGAGCAGTACTTC.

The chain carries TRBV5-5 and TRBJ2-2; TRBD1 matches at 8 bases. This CDR3 is built from 16 residues. The V gene's germline CDR1 is SGHKS and CDR2 YYEKEE (reference sequence). Trimming cost V 5 bases and J 4 bases; bases outside gene matches: 10. This chain's CDR3 is CASRRVTGGVTGELFF. The CDR3 nucleotides are TGTGCCAGCAGGCGGGTCACAGGGGGAGTCACCGGGGAGCTGTTTTTT.

The chain uses TRBV11-2 and TRBJ2-1, with TRBD2 as a possible D gene (6 bases). The V and J ends lost 3 bases and 7 bases respectively, with 22 bases between them. Germline V gene sequence: CDR1 SGHAT, CDR2 FQNNGV. CDR3 length: 17 residues. CDR3 nucleotides: TGTGCCAGCAGCTTGGAGGAGCGGAGGGGTCTGAGGAATGAGCAGTTCTTC. The encoded protein is CASSLEERRGLRNEQFF.

This clone was seen a few times. The CDR3: CASSTNRVGNYGYTF. DNA for the CDR3: TGTGCCAGCAGCACCAACAGGGTTGGTAACTATGGCTACACCTTC. The genes are TRBV7-3 and TRBJ1-2, with D possibly matching TRBD1 (6 bases). The CDR3 length is 15 residues. Trimming left V 5 bases short and J 1 base short, with 14 bases between. The germline gives CDR1 SGHTA, CDR2 FQGTGA.

This chain uses TRBV5-1 with TRBJ2-3, with 7 bases identical to TRBD1. The J segment lost 3 bases and the V segment lost 2 bases, leaving 3 bases of the junction unmatched. The CDR3 has 14 amino acids. Looked up from germline, CDR1 is SGHRS and CDR2 is YFSETQ. The CDR3 sequence is CASSFTGETDTQYF. The CDR3 DNA reads TGCGCCAGCAGCTTCACAGGGGAGACAGATACGCAGTATTTT.

This clone turned up a few times. This specimen includes other DNA sequences encoding the same CDR3. CDR3 nucleotides: TGTGCCAGCAGCCCGTCCGGGACTAGGAATGAGCAGTTCTTC. Its translation is CASSPSGTRNEQFF. The chain recombines TRBV7-3 with TRBJ2-1; 8 bases are shared with TRBD2. This CDR3 region has 14 residues. From germline, CDR1 is SGHTA and CDR2 FQGTGA. The junction had 7 bases not matched to a gene; V was cut back by 5 bases and J by 7 bases. Based on the CDR3 plus reference TRBV7-3 and TRBJ2-1, the full variable domain is GAGVSQTPSNKVTEKGKYVELRCDPISGHTALYWYRQSLGQGPEFLIYFQGTGAADDSGLPNDRFFAVRPEGSVSTLKIQRTERGDSAVYLCASSPSGTRNEQFFGPGTRLTVL.

The sample holds one count of this clone. The chain has TRBV29-1 and TRBJ2-7; D unresolved. This CDR3 is built from 14 residues. V gave up 4 bases and J gave up 6 bases, with 19 bases separating them. CDR1 and CDR2 (germline): SQVTM, ANQGSEA. The CDR3 sequence: CSVGELSPLREQYF. The CDR3, as DNA: TGCAGCGTTGGAGAGTTATCTCCCTTACGCGAGCAGTACTTC.

A few counts support this clone. The chain joins TRBV5-4 to TRBJ2-1; TRBD1 might be the D (6 bases). The CDR3 totals 14 residues. The germline CDR1 and CDR2 sequences are SGHNT and YYREEE (reference sequence). V was cut by 5 bases and J by 8 bases, with 17 bases left in between. This CDR3 reads CASSFEQGIDEQFF. The CDR3 DNA follows: TGTGCCAGCAGTTTTGAACAGGGAATAGATGAGCAGTTCTTC. Together with reference TRBV5-4 and TRBJ2-1, the CDR3 gives the full variable domain: ETGVTQSPTHLIKTRGQQVTLRCSSQSGHNTVSWYQQALGQGPQFIFQYYREEENGRGNFPPRFSGLQFPNYSSELNVNALELDDSALYLCASSFEQGIDEQFFGPGTRLTVL.

The chain links TRBV5-1 to TRBJ2-1, with D possibly TRBD1 on 6 matching bases. Germline-derived CDR1 and CDR2 are SGHRS and YFSETQ. V lost 1 base, J lost 0 bases, and 11 bases lay in between. This CDR3 contains 16 residues. The CDR3 loop is CASSLRDIGSYNEQFF. In DNA, the CDR3 is TGCGCCAGCAGCTTGCGGGACATCGGCTCCTACAATGAGCAGTTCTTC.

The V and J genes are TRBV28 and TRBJ2-7; no clear D. From germline, CDR1 is MDHEN and CDR2 SYDVKM. Between the trimmed V and J ends, which lost 3 bases and 4 bases, there was a span of 7 bases. This CDR3 is built from 12 residues. The CDR3 region has the DNA TGTGCCAGCAGTTTTGGGGATTACGAGCAGTACTTC. As protein: CASSFGDYEQYF.

The V gene is TRBV15, the J gene TRBJ2-1; maybe TRBD1 (5 bases). The V end lost 1 base, the J end lost 5 bases, and 15 bases lay between the germline ends. Germline-derived CDR1 and CDR2 are LNHNV and YYDKDF (reference sequence). This CDR3 comprises 16 residues. CDR3 sequence (DNA): TGTGCCACCAGCAGAGCAGACAGTCAGTTAAACAATGAGCAGTTCTTC. Translating it yields CATSRADSQLNNEQFF.

The chain employs TRBV19 and TRBJ2-1, with D hard to call. CDR1 is LNHDA, CDR2 SQIVND, per germline (reference sequence). The CDR3 length is 16 residues. Trimming took off 4 bases at V and 7 bases at J, with 20 bases between the two ends. The CDR3 nucleotides are TGTGCCAGTAGTACCTACACTTCGATTCCTAGGAATGAGCAGTTCTTC. Translation gives CASSTYTSIPRNEQFF.

The chain combines TRBV2 with TRBJ2-1; D possibly matches TRBD1 or TRBD2 (5 bases each). The CDR3 is 14 amino acids. Deletions cut 6 bases from V and 7 bases from J, with 16 bases between. Germline CDR1 reads SNHLY; CDR2 reads FYNNEI. CDR3 DNA sequence: TGTGCCAGCAGCGTCCGGGACGTAAAAAATGAGCAGTTCTTC. Its translation: CASSVRDVKNEQFF.

Only a few counts were recorded for this clone. The V call is TRBV2, the J call TRBJ2-3; TRBD1 agrees at 7 bases. Germline CDR1 and CDR2: SNHLY and FYNNEI. J lost 2 bases, V lost 8 bases, and 7 bases had no gene match. There are 14 residues in the CDR3. The CDR3, as DNA: TGTGCCAGCGTAAAGGGGGCGGACACAGATACGCAGTATTTT. It is translated as CASVKGADTDTQYF.

This clone was detected only a few times. This rearrangement joins TRBV9 to TRBJ2-1; D gene ambiguous. This CDR3 spans 19 amino acids. CDR1 SGDLS and CDR2 YYNGEE come from the germline V gene. The V end was cut by 0 bases, the J end by 0 bases, with 19 bases between. CDR3 DNA sequence: TGTGCCAGCAGCGTAGCTTACGAGCTTAGCCAGAGCTCCTACAATGAGCAGTTCTTC. It yields the protein CASSVAYELSQSSYNEQFF.

The chain recombines TRBV10-1 with TRBJ2-1; D perhaps matches TRBD1 (6 bases). The CDR3 totals 15 residues. Per the germline V gene, CDR1 is WNHNN and CDR2 is SYGVQD (reference sequence). V was trimmed by 2 bases and J by 15 bases, leaving 23 bases between them. The CDR3: CASSEEQIRRGLGFF. The CDR3 DNA reads TGCGCCAGCAGTGAGGAACAAATCCGCAGGGGCTTGGGGTTCTTC.

V gene TRBV5-1 combines with J gene TRBJ2-5, with D uncertain. Between the trimmed V and J ends, which lost 4 bases and 4 bases, there was a span of 14 bases. The CDR3 loop spans 14 amino acids. CDR1 and CDR2 from the germline V gene are SGHRS and YFSETQ. CDR3 coding DNA: TGCGCCAGCAGCAGGACCCTGGGTGCAGAGACCCAGTACTTC. This gives the protein CASSRTLGAETQYF.